Sequencing of this T cell receptor (beta chain) was carried out in a study of blood T cell repertoires in COVID-19. Study at large: Donors in the United States, Italy and Spain gave samples during acute or convalescent COVID-19. T cells, B-cell-depleted T cells, or PBMCs provided the cDNA or gDNA that served as material.

The repertoire was sequenced with immunoSEQ multiplex PCR; TCRdb's copy has only in-frame clones and lacks some. The sample shows tens of thousands of clones, under 90% of them seen only once. The length of the CDR3 is 15 residues. Trimming took 0 bases from V and 12 from J; bases not matched to a gene: 6. Germline V CDR1 and CDR2: LNHNV, YYDKDF (reference sequence). The sequence was obtained from a human donor in a cohort sampled during active COVID-19. The chain has TRBV15 and TRBJ1-6, with 9 bases matching TRBD1. What was sequenced was peripheral blood. This CDR3 reads CATSRDKGQGVPLHF. The CDR3 DNA is TGTGCCACCAGCAGAGATAAGGGACAGGGAGTACCCCTCCACTTT. The full variable domain, rest sourced from reference TRBV15 and TRBJ1-6, is DAMVIQNPRYQVTQFGKPVTLSCSQTLNHNVMYWYQQKSSQAPKLLFHYYDKDFNNEADTPDNFQSRRPNTSFCFLDIRSPGLGDTAMYLCATSRDKGQGVPLHFGNGTRLTVT.